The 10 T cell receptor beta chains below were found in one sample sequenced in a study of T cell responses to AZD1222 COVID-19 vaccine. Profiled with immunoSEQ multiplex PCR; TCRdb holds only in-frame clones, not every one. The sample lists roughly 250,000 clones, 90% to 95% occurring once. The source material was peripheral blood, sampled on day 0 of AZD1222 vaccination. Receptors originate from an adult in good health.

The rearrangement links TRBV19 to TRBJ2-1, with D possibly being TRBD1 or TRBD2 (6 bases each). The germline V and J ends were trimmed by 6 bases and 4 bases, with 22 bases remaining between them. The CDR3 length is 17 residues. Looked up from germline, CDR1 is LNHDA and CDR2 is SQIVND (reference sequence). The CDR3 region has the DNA TGTGCCAGTAGACAAGGGGGGCTAGGAGCGGGTTACAATGAGCAGTTCTTC. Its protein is CASRQGGLGAGYNEQFF.

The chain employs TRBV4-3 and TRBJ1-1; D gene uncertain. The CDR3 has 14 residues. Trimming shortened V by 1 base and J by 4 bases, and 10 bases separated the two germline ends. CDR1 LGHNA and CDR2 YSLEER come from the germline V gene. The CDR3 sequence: CASSQVGGSTEAFF. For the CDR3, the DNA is TGCGCCAGCAGCCAAGTCGGAGGATCCACTGAAGCTTTCTTT.

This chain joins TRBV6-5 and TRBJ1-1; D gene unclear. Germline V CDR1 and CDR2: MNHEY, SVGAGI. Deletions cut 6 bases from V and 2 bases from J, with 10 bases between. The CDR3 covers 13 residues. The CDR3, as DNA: TGTGCCAGCAGGTCCGTCGTAAACACTGAAGCTTTCTTT. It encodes CASRSVVNTEAFF.

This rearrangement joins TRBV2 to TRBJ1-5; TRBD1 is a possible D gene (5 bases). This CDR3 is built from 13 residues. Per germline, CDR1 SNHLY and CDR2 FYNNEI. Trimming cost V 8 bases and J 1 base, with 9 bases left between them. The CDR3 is CASQGSSNQPQHF. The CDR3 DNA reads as TGTGCCAGCCAGGGATCGAGCAATCAGCCCCAGCATTTT.

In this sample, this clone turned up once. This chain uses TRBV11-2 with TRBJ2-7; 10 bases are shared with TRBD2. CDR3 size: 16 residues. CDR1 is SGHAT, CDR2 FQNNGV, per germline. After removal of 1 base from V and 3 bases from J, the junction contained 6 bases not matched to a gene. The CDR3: CASSLVGSSGGYEQYF. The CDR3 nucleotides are TGTGCCAGCAGCTTAGTTGGGTCTAGCGGGGGCTACGAGCAGTACTTC.

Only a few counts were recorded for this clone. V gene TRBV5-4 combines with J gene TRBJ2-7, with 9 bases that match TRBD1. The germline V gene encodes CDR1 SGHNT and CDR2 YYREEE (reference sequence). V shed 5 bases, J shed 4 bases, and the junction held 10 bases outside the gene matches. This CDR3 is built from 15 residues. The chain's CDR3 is CASSSDRGRLYEQYF. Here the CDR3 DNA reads TGTGCCAGCAGTTCTGACAGGGGGAGACTTTACGAGCAGTACTTC. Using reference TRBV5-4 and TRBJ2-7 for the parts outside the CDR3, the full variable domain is ETGVTQSPTHLIKTRGQQVTLRCSSQSGHNTVSWYQQALGQGPQFIFQYYREEENGRGNFPPRFSGLQFPNYSSELNVNALELDDSALYLCASSSDRGRLYEQYFGPGTRLTVT.

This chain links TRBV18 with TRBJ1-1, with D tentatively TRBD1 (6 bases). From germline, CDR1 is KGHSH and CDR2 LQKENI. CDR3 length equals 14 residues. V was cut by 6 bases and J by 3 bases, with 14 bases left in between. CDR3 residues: CASSTGYGYTEAFF. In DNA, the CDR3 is TGTGCCAGCTCCACAGGGTACGGGTACACTGAAGCTTTCTTT.

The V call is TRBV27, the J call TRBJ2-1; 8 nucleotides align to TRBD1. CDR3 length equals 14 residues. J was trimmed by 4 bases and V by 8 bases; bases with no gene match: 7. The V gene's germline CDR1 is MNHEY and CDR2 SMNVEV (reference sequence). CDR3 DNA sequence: TGTGCCAGCGGCGGGACAGGTACATACAATGAGCAGTTCTTC. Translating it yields CASGGTGTYNEQFF.

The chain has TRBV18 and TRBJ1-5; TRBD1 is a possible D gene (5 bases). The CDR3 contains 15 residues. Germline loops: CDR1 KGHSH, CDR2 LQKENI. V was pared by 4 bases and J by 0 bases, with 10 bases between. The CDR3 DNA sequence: TGTGCCAGCTCACGCACGGGGGGTAGCAATCAGCCCCAGCATTTT. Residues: CASSRTGGSNQPQHF.

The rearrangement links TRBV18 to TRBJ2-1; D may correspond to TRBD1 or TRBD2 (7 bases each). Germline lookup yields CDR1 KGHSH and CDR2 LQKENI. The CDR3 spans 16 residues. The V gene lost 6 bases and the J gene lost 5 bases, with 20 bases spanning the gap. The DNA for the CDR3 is TGTGCCAGCTCCCCCCCAGGGGGAGGGCCCGACAATGAGCAGTTCTTC. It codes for CASSPPGGGPDNEQFF.